This T cell receptor beta chain came from a study of T cell repertoires in cytomegalovirus infection. Overall study: Signatures in public TCR beta sequences pointed to both CMV infection and matching HLA type. General study findings and limits: Frequencies of public TCR beta families were cumulated, and this identified carriers of CMV plus the relevant HLA. In two of eight donors, the top clonotype was HLA-C-restricted CMV-specific.

Germline V gene sequence: CDR1 LNHNV, CDR2 YYDKDF (reference sequence). V lost 1 base, J lost 11 bases, and 20 bases lay in between. This CDR3 region has 15 residues. TCRdb independently ran MiXCR on the reads; one entry per CDR3 protein. The table has approximately 730,000 distinct CDR3 sequences, roughly 33% seen once. About this clonotype: Its target is unknown.

This TCR came from a human donor in good health (CMV status not recorded). Some clones in this sample may be carry-over from other donors' samples. The chain carries TRBV15 and TRBJ1-1; D is possibly TRBD1 (5 bases). The specimen comprised cultured PBMCs, sampled from culture after CMV antigen stimulation. CDR3 DNA sequence: TGTGCCACCAGCAGAGGGGTAATAGACAGAACAGCGGCTTTCTTT. This sequence encodes CATSRGVIDRTAAFF.